This T cell receptor delta chain was identified in a study of γδ T cells in repeated Plasmodium falciparum infection. Study at large: Each infection was followed by sampling at 21 days, plus baseline and some pre-infection draws.

TCRdb repeated clone calling on the multiplex PCR reads with CATT. Here the sample spans roughly 86,000 delta-chain clones, over 1.1% being singletons. This clone was seen more than once but under ten times. This likely came from a read error, as a far larger clone is one base away. The sample carries other DNA sequences with the same CDR3. The CDR3 is made up of 16 amino acids. Trimming took 1 base from V and 5 from J; bases not matched to a gene: 11. Germline V gene sequence: CDR1 GEAIGNYY, CDR2 EKD. Gammadelta T cells were flow-sorted from PBMC into Vgamma9/Vdelta2+ and Vdelta2-negative populations for bulk analysis.

The sample was gamma-delta T cells from blood. The V and J genes are TRDV2 and TRDJ1; 8 bases fit TRDD3. TCRdb carries no J gene annotation; the J gene was assigned here by matching the DNA with germline. This TCR derives from a pool of human donors (malaria-infected and uninfected, not separated). This chain's CDR3 is CACDTYWGPSGDKLIF. CDR3 DNA sequence: TGTGCCTGTGACACGTACTGGGGGCCATCGGGTGATAAACTCATCTTT.